The 9 T cell receptor beta chains given below trace back to one sample, sequenced in a study of cytomegalovirus exposure and HLA in healthy donors. Primers for the PCR totalled 60 Vbeta and 13 Jbeta. The repertoire was sequenced with immunoSEQ multiplex PCR; TCRdb's copy has only in-frame clones and lacks some. The sample yields around 160,000 clones, around 78% seen once. The specimen sequenced was PBMCs. The source is a woman under 30 in good health and CMV-seronegative.

This chain uses TRBV5-8 with TRBJ2-7, with a weak D call TRBD1 (6 bases). V lost 3 bases, J lost 7 bases, and 14 bases lay in between. The CDR3 contains 13 residues. Germline V lookup: CDR1 SGHTS, CDR2 YDEGEE. CDR3: CASSSDRSLEQYF. CDR3 nucleotides: TGTGCCAGCAGCTCCGACAGGTCCTTGGAGCAGTACTTC. The whole variable domain, filled in from reference TRBV5-8 and TRBJ2-7, reads EAGVTQSPTHLIKTRGQQATLRCSPISGHTSVYWYQQALGLGLQFLLWYDEGEERNRGNFPPRFSGRQFPNYSSELNVNALELEDSALYLCASSSDRSLEQYFGPGTRLTVT.

DNA for the CDR3: TGCGCCAGCAGCCACGTCGGCTCGGGACAGGGCAATGAGCAGTTCTTC. Encoded protein: CASSHVGSGQGNEQFF. This chain joins TRBV5-1 and TRBJ2-1, with 9 bases aligning to TRBD1. From germline, CDR1 is SGHRS and CDR2 YFSETQ. Trimming cost V 4 bases and J 6 bases; bases outside gene matches: 11. The CDR3 contains 16 residues.

This sequence joins TRBV13 and TRBJ1-4; 7 positions agree with TRBD1. Trimming took 5 bases from V and 4 from J; bases not matched to a gene: 7. This CDR3 is built from 15 residues. Germline assignment: CDR1 PRHDT and CDR2 FYEKMQ (reference sequence). This chain's CDR3 is CASSRYRDSNEKLFF. The CDR3, as DNA: TGTGCCAGCAGCCGCTACCGGGACAGTAATGAAAAACTGTTTTTT.

The rearrangement joins TRBV6-5 to TRBJ2-5; 10 positions match TRBD1. Losses at the gene ends were 6 bases for V and 2 bases for J; bases not matched to a gene: 3. CDR1 and CDR2 from the germline V gene are MNHEY and SVGAGI. The CDR3 totals 14 residues. CDR3 sequence reads: CASSLDRGQETQYF. For the CDR3, the DNA is TGTGCCAGCAGCCTGGACAGGGGGCAAGAGACCCAGTACTTC.

This chain connects TRBV7-9 to TRBJ1-3; 7 nucleotides line up with TRBD1. The V gene end was trimmed by 1 base and the J gene end by 3 bases; junction bases not matched to a gene: 3. Looked up from germline, CDR1 is SEHNR and CDR2 is FQNEAQ (reference sequence). This CDR3 comprises 15 residues. The CDR3: CASSLVGGIGNTIYF. CDR3 DNA: TGTGCCAGCAGCTTAGTAGGGGGCATTGGAAACACCATATATTTT.

This chain joins TRBV18 and TRBJ1-5, with 7 bases fitting TRBD1. Germline V gives CDR1 KGHSH, CDR2 LQKENI. J gave up 7 bases and V 2 bases, and 5 bases lay outside the gene matches. This CDR3 region has 14 residues. The CDR3 sequence: CASSPGQAYQPQHF. CDR3 coding DNA: TGTGCCAGCTCACCAGGACAGGCGTACCAGCCCCAGCATTTT.

This chain links TRBV10-3 with TRBJ2-1; D may be TRBD2 (6 bases). V lost 4 bases to trimming and J lost 0 bases, with 10 bases between them. The CDR3 is made up of 15 amino acids. Germline loops: CDR1 ENHRY, CDR2 SYGVKD. This CDR3 reads CAISVKDYSYNEQFF. Here the CDR3 DNA reads TGTGCCATCAGTGTAAAGGACTACTCCTACAATGAGCAGTTCTTC.

J is TRBJ2-1 and V is TRBV10-1; 9 positions agree with TRBD2. Trimming cost V 5 bases and J 2 bases; bases outside gene matches: 1. Per the germline V gene, CDR1 is WNHNN and CDR2 is SYGVQD (reference sequence). The CDR3 has 14 residues. The CDR3 coding sequence is TGCGCCAGCAGTTTAGCGGGAGCCTACAATGAGCAGTTCTTC. This translates into CASSLAGAYNEQFF.

The chain recombines TRBV7-9 with TRBJ1-2; a weak D match, TRBD1 (5 bases). Germline V CDR1 and CDR2: SEHNR, FQNEAQ (reference sequence). Between the trimmed V and J ends, which lost 4 bases and 2 bases, there was a span of 20 bases. This CDR3 region has 17 residues. CDR3 sequence: CASSSLRGAPLNYGYTF. CDR3 sequence (DNA): TGTGCCAGCAGCTCTCTTCGCGGGGCGCCCTTGAACTATGGCTACACCTTC.